This T cell receptor (beta chain) appears in the sequencing data of a study of blood T cell repertoires in COVID-19. Looking at the study overall: In each case, the material was cDNA or gDNA derived from T cells, B-cell-depleted T cells, or PBMCs.

Some clones are missing from TCRdb's copy, which holds only in-frame ones; the method was immunoSEQ multiplex PCR. The sample holds 120,000 or so clones, around 90% seen once. From germline, CDR1 is SGHNT and CDR2 YENEEA. Germline trimming cut 5 bases from V and 5 bases from J; bases unmatched to any gene: 11. The CDR3 has 16 residues. The chain couples TRBV11-3 to TRBJ2-5, with 10 bases identical to TRBD2. This TCR was sampled from a human donor in a cohort sampled during active COVID-19. Specimen: peripheral blood. The CDR3, as DNA: TGTGCCAGCAGCCTAAAGACTAGCGGGCAGGGGGAGACCCAGTACTTC. It is translated as CASSLKTSGQGETQYF.